The 3 T cell receptor beta chains listed next were all sequenced from one sample in a study of spatial heterogeneity in lung cancer. Specified time point: sample taken at primary tumor resection. Findings and limits, study-wide: Counts of expanded intratumoral alpha and beta TCRs tracked tumor mutation counts.

These TCRs' antigens remain unknown. TCRdb reprocessed the 5' RACE reads with MiXCR, giving one entry per CDR3 protein. The table shows some 3,500 distinct CDR3 sequences, with 4.5% to 6.5% occurring only once. The sample in question was lung tumor tissue, obtained at surgery. The receptors originated from a female donor with early-stage non-small cell lung cancer.

By frequency in the sample, this clonotype is medium-sized. V and J are TRBV7-9 and TRBJ2-3; 7 positions agree with TRBD2. The J segment lost 3 bases and the V segment lost 3 bases, leaving 3 bases of the junction unmatched. From germline, CDR1 is SEHNR and CDR2 FQNEAQ (reference sequence). The CDR3 extends over 14 amino acids. CDR3 protein: CASSFARETDTQYF. CDR3 coding DNA: TGTGCCAGCAGCTTTGCGCGGGAGACAGATACGCAGTATTTT.

The chain recombines TRBV24-1 with TRBJ1-4; D is undetermined. The germline V gene encodes CDR1 KGHDR and CDR2 SFDVKD. The V end was cut by 8 bases, the J end by 4 bases, with 10 bases between. This CDR3 is 13 amino acids long. The CDR3 loop reads CATNDGYNEKLFF. CDR3 bases: TGTGCCACCAACGACGGCTATAATGAAAAACTGTTTTTT.

This clonotype is medium-sized within its sample. This chain uses TRBV7-9 with TRBJ2-5; D gene unclear. V was cut by 4 bases and J by 6 bases, with 3 bases left in between. Germline CDR1 and CDR2: SEHNR and FQNEAQ (reference sequence). The CDR3 runs to 10 residues. CDR3: CASSSQTQYF. The CDR3 DNA reads as TGTGCCAGCAGCTCGCAGACCCAGTACTTC.